These 29 T cell receptor beta chains share one sample of origin, sequenced in a study of blood T cell repertoires in COVID-19. The assay was immunoSEQ multiplex PCR, and TCRdb's table has in-frame clones only and misses some. The data show roughly 150,000 clones, 70% to 90% seen once. What was sequenced was peripheral blood. These receptors came from a human donor in a cohort sampled during active COVID-19.

The chain carries TRBV18 and TRBJ1-3; D is possibly TRBD1 (6 bases). The length of the CDR3 is 14 residues. V dropped 6 bases and J dropped 0 bases, with 9 bases sitting between them. Germline V gene data show CDR1 as KGHSH and CDR2 as LQKENI. This CDR3 is CASSQDSSGNTIYF. CDR3 in DNA: TGTGCCAGCTCGCAGGACAGCTCTGGAAACACCATATATTTT.

This clone was counted once. The chain employs TRBV28 and TRBJ1-3; a possible D gene is TRBD1 (5 bases). Germline assignment: CDR1 MDHEN and CDR2 SYDVKM. The CDR3 runs to 14 residues. Trimming took 3 bases from V and 2 from J, leaving 8 bases between them. The CDR3 DNA reads as TGTGCCAGCAGTTTGGGGACTCCTGGAAACACCATATATTTT. Protein: CASSLGTPGNTIYF.

The chain joins TRBV2 to TRBJ2-4, with 9 nucleotides matching TRBD2. CDR3 length: 11 amino acids. Trimming took 5 bases from V and 15 from J; bases not matched to a gene: 5. The germline CDR1 and CDR2 sequences are SNHLY and FYNNEI. The CDR3 DNA reads as TGTGCCAGCAGTCGGGCGGGAGGGGTGTACTTC. It encodes CASSRAGGVYF.

This clone was observed once. V and J are TRBV15 and TRBJ1-2, with D unclear. Trimming took off 1 base at V and 0 bases at J, with 24 bases between the two ends. The CDR3 runs to 20 residues. CDR1 LNHNV and CDR2 YYDKDF come from the germline V gene (reference sequence). The CDR3 nucleotides read TGTGCCACCAGCAGAGGTCGGAACGCTCGCACCCAACTAACTAACTATGGCTACACCTTC. Its translation: CATSRGRNARTQLTNYGYTF. Drawing the rest from reference TRBV15 and TRBJ1-2, the complete variable domain is DAMVIQNPRYQVTQFGKPVTLSCSQTLNHNVMYWYQQKSSQAPKLLFHYYDKDFNNEADTPDNFQSRRPNTSFCFLDIRSPGLGDTAMYLCATSRGRNARTQLTNYGYTFGSGTRLTVV.

The J gene is TRBJ2-7, the V gene TRBV7-9; 8 bases map to TRBD1. Germline V gene data show CDR1 as SEHNR and CDR2 as FQNEAQ (reference sequence). CDR3 length equals 14 residues. The V and J ends lost 5 bases and 2 bases, in that order; junction bases with no gene match: 5. The CDR3 DNA reads TGTGCCAGCAGCCCGGACAGGGAACCCTACGAGCAGTACTTC. Protein sequence: CASSPDREPYEQYF.

The V call is TRBV24-1, the J call TRBJ2-3; tentative D call: TRBD1 (6 bases). Trimming took off 4 bases at V and 0 bases at J, with 7 bases between the two ends. CDR3 size: 14 residues. Germline V gene lookup returns CDR1 KGHDR and CDR2 SFDVKD. CDR3 region: CATSEGGSTDTQYF. In nucleotides, the CDR3 is TGTGCCACCAGTGAAGGGGGAAGCACAGATACGCAGTATTTT.

In DNA, the CDR3 is TGTGCCAGCAGTTACGACAGGGGGTACTATGGCTACACCTTC. It yields the protein CASSYDRGYYGYTF. The rearrangement links TRBV6-5 to TRBJ1-2, with 9 bases lining up with TRBD1. Unmatched junction bases numbered 1, after V lost 2 bases and J lost 3 bases. This CDR3 contains 14 residues. Germline V lookup: CDR1 MNHEY, CDR2 SVGAGI.

This sequence joins TRBV4-2 and TRBJ2-5; 12 bases match TRBD2. The CDR3 sequence is 16 residues long. Germline V gives CDR1 LGHNA, CDR2 YNFKEQ. With 4 bases clipped from V and 1 base from J, the junction kept 4 bases outside the gene matches. CDR3: CASSPRTSGTQETQYF. CDR3 nucleotides: TGTGCCAGCAGCCCCCGGACTAGCGGGACCCAAGAGACCCAGTACTTC.

The chain has TRBV6-6 and TRBJ2-1, with 8 bases identical to TRBD1. V lost 6 bases to trimming and J lost 7 bases; unmatched junction nucleotides: 11. Germline V gene sequence: CDR1 MNHNY, CDR2 SVGAGI (reference sequence). This CDR3 spans 15 amino acids. CDR3: CASSLGQGLRNEQFF. CDR3 nucleotides: TGTGCCAGCAGCCTTGGACAGGGTCTTAGGAATGAGCAGTTCTTC.

V usage is TRBV2 and J usage is TRBJ2-7, with 9 bases lining up with TRBD1. The V gene's germline CDR1 is SNHLY and CDR2 FYNNEI. The CDR3 is made up of 14 amino acids. The J segment lost 6 bases and the V segment lost 7 bases, leaving 10 bases of the junction unmatched. CDR3 sequence: CASNRGDRGGEQYF. DNA of the CDR3: TGTGCCAGCAATAGAGGTGACAGGGGGGGCGAGCAGTACTTC.

The chain employs TRBV2 and TRBJ2-3; TRBD2 matches at 7 bases. Germline V lookup: CDR1 SNHLY, CDR2 FYNNEI. This CDR3 has 14 amino acids. Trimming at V came to 7 bases and at J to 2 bases, leaving 6 bases not matched to a gene. Written as DNA, the CDR3 is TGTGCCAGCAAACTAGCGTTTAACACAGATACGCAGTATTTT. Translation: CASKLAFNTDTQYF.

The chain employs TRBV5-5 and TRBJ1-2; 7 bases line up with TRBD1. This CDR3 contains 19 residues. In germline, CDR1 is SGHKS, CDR2 YYEKEE (reference sequence). V gave up 3 bases and J gave up 6 bases; unmatched junction bases: 23. This chain's CDR3 is CASSSTQGDLIRDWNGYTF. The DNA for the CDR3 is TGTGCCAGCAGCTCGACCCAGGGGGACCTTATTCGGGATTGGAATGGCTACACCTTC.

A few counts support this clone. The J gene is TRBJ2-5, the V gene TRBV7-2; possibly TRBD2 for D (5 bases). This CDR3 has 14 residues. With 5 bases removed from V and 5 bases from J, the gap between germline ends came to 15 bases. Looked up from germline, CDR1 is SGHTA and CDR2 is FQGNSA. The CDR3 region has the DNA TGTGCCAGCAGCCCCGAACTAGTTCGGGAGACCCAGTACTTC. Amino acids: CASSPELVRETQYF.

The chain links TRBV28 to TRBJ2-7; 10 nucleotides line up with TRBD1. CDR3 length equals 15 residues. After removal of 7 bases from V and 7 bases from J, the junction contained 13 bases not matched to a gene. Looked up from germline, CDR1 is MDHEN and CDR2 is SYDVKM. Here the CDR3 DNA reads TGTGCCAGCACCACCAATCCGGGACAGGGGTTAGAGCAGTACTTC. The encoded protein is CASTTNPGQGLEQYF. The whole variable domain, filled in from reference TRBV28 and TRBJ2-7, reads DVKVTQSSRYLVKRTGEKVFLECVQDMDHENMFWYRQDPGLGLRLIYFSYDVKMKEKGDIPEGYSVSREKKERFSLILESASTNQTSMYLCASTTNPGQGLEQYFGPGTRLTVT.

The rearrangement uses TRBV7-8 and TRBJ1-2, with D maybe TRBD1 (5 bases). Germline V gives CDR1 SGHVS, CDR2 FQNEAQ. The ends were cut back, 2 bases at V and 0 bases at J, with 7 bases in the middle. The CDR3 runs to 14 residues. In nucleotides, the CDR3 is TGTGCCAGCAGCTTAACAGGAACTAACTATGGCTACACCTTC. Translating gives CASSLTGTNYGYTF. The variable domain in full, with the rest retrieved from reference TRBV7-8 and TRBJ1-2, is GAGVSQSPRYKVAKRGQDVALRCDPISGHVSLFWYQQALGQGPEFLTYFQNEAQLDKSGLPSDRFFAERPEGSVSTLKIQRTQQEDSAVYLCASSLTGTNYGYTFGSGTRLTVV.

V gene TRBV2 combines with J gene TRBJ1-5, with 7 nucleotides matching TRBD1. Germline V lookup: CDR1 SNHLY, CDR2 FYNNEI. Unmatched junction bases numbered 12, after V lost 2 bases and J lost 2 bases. The CDR3 covers 18 residues. For the CDR3, the DNA is TGTGCCAGCAGTGAAAAGGTGACAGGGAGTACGGGCAATCAGCCCCAGCATTTT. Amino acid sequence: CASSEKVTGSTGNQPQHF.

This clone was detected only once. This chain joins TRBV27 and TRBJ1-5; unclear D gene. Germline CDR1 MNHEY, CDR2 SMNVEV (reference sequence). Trimming left V 6 bases short and J 4 bases short, with 16 bases between. There are 15 residues in the CDR3. CDR3 protein: CASSSDGGLNQPQHF. Here the CDR3 DNA reads TGTGCCAGCAGCTCCGACGGAGGGCTAAATCAGCCCCAGCATTTT.

This chain links TRBV23-1 with TRBJ1-2; 7 nucleotides align to TRBD1. TRBV23-1 is sorted into the ORF group, with uncertain function. The CDR3 is 13 amino acids. V was clipped by 3 bases and J by 4 bases; unmatched bases: 2. Here the CDR3 reads CASSQGQTYGYTF. CDR3 nucleotide sequence: TGCGCCAGCAGTCAGGGACAGACCTATGGCTACACCTTC.

This clone has a handful of counts. The chain employs TRBV20-1 and TRBJ2-1; a weak D match, TRBD2 (6 bases). Trimming cost V 3 bases and J 16 bases, with 13 bases left between them. Germline V gene data show CDR1 as DFQATT and CDR2 as SNEGSKA (reference sequence). CDR3 length equals 10 residues. The CDR3 nucleotides read TGCAGTGCTAGTCCCGAACTAGCTTTCTTC. Amino acid sequence: CSASPELAFF.

This clone has a single count. This chain connects TRBV27 to TRBJ2-7; no clear D gene. Germline loops: CDR1 MNHEY, CDR2 SMNVEV (reference sequence). The CDR3 covers 13 residues. The germline V and J ends were trimmed by 3 bases and 4 bases, with 10 bases remaining between them. The CDR3: CASSLRGPYEQYF. DNA for the CDR3: TGTGCCAGCAGTTTGCGCGGTCCTTACGAGCAGTACTTC.

V usage is TRBV4-1 and J usage is TRBJ1-4, with D uncertain. The CDR3 is 14 amino acids. Deletions cut 3 bases from V and 6 bases from J, with 11 bases between. Germline CDR1 is MGHRA and CDR2 is YSYEKL. CDR3 loop: CASSQAAGYEKLFF. In DNA, the CDR3 is TGCGCCAGCAGCCAGGCAGCCGGGTATGAAAAACTGTTTTTT.

V is TRBV18 and J is TRBJ1-2, with TRBD1 matching 7 bases. This CDR3 is built from 15 residues. The germline V gene has CDR1 KGHSH and CDR2 LQKENI. The junction had 11 bases not matched to a gene; V was cut back by 6 bases and J by 4 bases. CDR3 coding DNA: TGTGCCAGCTCCGAAACAGGGGCGGTTTCCTATGGCTACACCTTC. This codes for CASSETGAVSYGYTF.

In DNA form, the CDR3 reads TGTGCCAGCAGTGAACGACTCGGGACACACGGCCAACAAGAGACCCAGTACTTC. Amino acid sequence: CASSERLGTHGQQETQYF. V and J are TRBV6-1 and TRBJ2-5; maybe TRBD1 (6 bases). V was trimmed by 2 bases and J by 2 bases, leaving 21 bases between them. In germline, CDR1 is MNHNS, CDR2 SASEGT. CDR3 size: 18 residues.

V gene TRBV10-3 combines with J gene TRBJ2-7, with D possibly TRBD1 on 6 matching bases. Trimming took off 2 bases at V and 1 base at J, with 6 bases between the two ends. The CDR3 is made up of 13 amino acids. CDR1 ENHRY and CDR2 SYGVKD come from the germline V gene. This CDR3 is CAISEGQSYEQYF. The CDR3 DNA reads TGTGCCATCAGTGAGGGACAGTCCTACGAGCAGTACTTC.

This rearrangement joins TRBV21-1 to TRBJ1-2. TRBV21-1 is marked as a pseudogene. This CDR3 has 14 residues. The CDR3 nucleotides are TGTGCCAGCAAGGCGACGGGACTAGACTATGGCTACACCTTC. It encodes CASKATGLDYGYTF.

The rearrangement joins TRBV12-3 or TRBV12-4 to TRBJ2-7, with no clear D. V lost 7 bases, J lost 0 bases, and 7 bases lay in between. The CDR3 contains 12 residues. The CDR3 region has the DNA TGTGCCAGCAAAGATAGCTCCTACGAGCAGTACTTC. Translation gives CASKDSSYEQYF.

The chain links TRBV3-1 (or the pseudogene TRBV3-2) to TRBJ1-2; no definite D call. In germline, CDR1 is LGHDT, CDR2 YNNKEL (reference sequence). V was cut by 4 bases and J by 7 bases, with 10 bases left in between. The CDR3 consists of 12 residues. The CDR3 DNA reads TGTGCCAGCAGCCTAAGCGATGTTGGCTACACCTTC. Translated: CASSLSDVGYTF.

The chain is built from TRBV19 and TRBJ2-5, with D maybe TRBD2 (5 bases). Trimming took off 9 bases at V and 4 bases at J, with 9 bases between the two ends. CDR3 size: 11 residues. Germline V gene sequence: CDR1 LNHDA, CDR2 SQIVND (reference sequence). CDR3 coding DNA: TGTGCCAGCCGACGGGGAGAGACCCAGTACTTC. It translates to CASRRGETQYF.

The rearrangement links TRBV15 to TRBJ2-3; weak D call: TRBD1 (5 bases). The germline CDR1 and CDR2 sequences are LNHNV and YYDKDF (reference sequence). V lost 0 bases and J lost 5, with 15 bases in between. The CDR3 has 16 amino acids. The CDR3 region is CATSRDELGVQDTQYF. CDR3 nucleotides: TGTGCCACCAGCAGAGATGAATTAGGGGTGCAAGATACGCAGTATTTT.